These 15 T cell receptor beta chains were sequenced from one sample in a study of blood T cell repertoires in COVID-19. Generated by immunoSEQ multiplex PCR, the TCRdb table keeps only in-frame clones and is missing some. The repertoire holds tens of thousands of clones, with roughly 90% as singletons. Sequenced input: peripheral blood. The receptor source for this set is a woman of 80 years or more with active COVID-19.

This chain joins TRBV5-1 and TRBJ2-3, with D tentatively TRBD2 (5 bases). V gave up 4 bases and J gave up 3 bases, with 12 bases separating them. This CDR3 is built from 14 residues. The germline CDR1 and CDR2 sequences are SGHRS and YFSETQ. The CDR3: CASSPNGETDTQYF. The CDR3 DNA follows: TGCGCCAGCAGCCCCAACGGGGAGACAGATACGCAGTATTTT.

The V call is TRBV10-3, the J call TRBJ2-2, with TRBD2 identical over 8 bases. Trimming at V came to 2 bases and at J to 6 bases, leaving 8 bases not matched to a gene. The CDR3 has 16 residues. Germline CDR1 reads ENHRY; CDR2 reads SYGVKD. The CDR3 DNA is TGTGCCATCAGTGAGAGGCTAGCGGGCGTAGCCGGGGAGCTGTTTTTT. It specifies CAISERLAGVAGELFF.

This clone has only one observation. The rearrangement links TRBV19 to TRBJ2-1; a possible D gene is TRBD2 (6 bases). The V and J ends lost 10 bases and 8 bases respectively, with 21 bases between them. Germline-derived CDR1 and CDR2 are LNHDA and SQIVND (reference sequence). The CDR3 is made up of 14 amino acids. CDR3 sequence: CATPVEGVGDEQFF. CDR3 sequence (DNA): TGTGCCACCCCTGTGGAGGGAGTCGGGGATGAGCAGTTCTTC. The full variable domain, rest sourced from reference TRBV19 and TRBJ2-1, is DGGITQSPKYLFRKEGQNVTLSCEQNLNHDAMYWYRQDPGQGLRLIYYSQIVNDFQKGDIAEGYSVSREKKESFPLTVTSAQKNPTAFYLCATPVEGVGDEQFFGPGTRLTVL.

V and J are TRBV30 and TRBJ2-1; 11 nucleotides match TRBD2. CDR3 length: 15 amino acids. The germline CDR1 and CDR2 sequences are GTSNPN and SVGIG (reference sequence). V lost 4 bases and J lost 2; bases outside the gene matches: 4. CDR3 amino acids: CAWNLLAGAYNEQFF. The CDR3 DNA follows: TGTGCCTGGAACCTACTAGCGGGAGCCTACAATGAGCAGTTCTTC.

The sample holds one count of this clone. The chain combines TRBV9 with TRBJ1-4, with 7 bases matching TRBD1. Germline lookup yields CDR1 SGDLS and CDR2 YYNGEE. The ends lost 3 bases at V and 5 bases at J; junction bases unmatched: 7. This CDR3 has 15 amino acids. CDR3 loop: CASSAMTGPNEKLFF. The CDR3 region has the DNA TGTGCCAGCAGCGCCATGACAGGGCCAAATGAAAAACTGTTTTTT. Supplemented by reference TRBV9 and TRBJ1-4, the full variable domain reads DSGVTQTPKHLITATGQRVTLRCSPRSGDLSVYWYQQSLDQGLQFLIQYYNGEERAKGNILERFSAQQFPDLHSELNLSSLELGDSALYFCASSAMTGPNEKLFFGSGTQLSVL.

The rearrangement joins TRBV29-1 to TRBJ2-7, with a weak D call TRBD2 (5 bases). V lost 1 base and J 5 bases, leaving 9 bases between the germline ends. CDR3 length: 12 amino acids. Germline V CDR1 and CDR2: SQVTM, ANQGSEA. The CDR3 sequence: CSVEVRGNEQYF. As DNA, the CDR3 is TGCAGCGTTGAAGTCCGAGGGAACGAGCAGTACTTC.

The chain couples TRBV11-2 to TRBJ2-2; D is unclear. CDR1 SGHAT and CDR2 FQNNGV come from the germline V gene. The CDR3 is 13 amino acids. V lost 6 bases and J 1 base, leaving 6 bases between the germline ends. CDR3 nucleotides: TGTGCCAGCAGTCTGTGGAACACCGGGGAGCTGTTTTTT. Translating it yields CASSLWNTGELFF.

The chain is built from TRBV5-6 and TRBJ2-1; 7 bases agree with TRBD2. The V and J ends lost 0 bases and 8 bases, in that order; junction bases with no gene match: 8. The V gene's germline CDR1 is SGHDT and CDR2 YYEEEE. The CDR3 is 15 amino acids. CDR3 nucleotides: TGTGCCAGCAGCTTGGCCGGGGACTATCGCGATGAGCAGTTCTTC. Protein: CASSLAGDYRDEQFF. Complete variable domain (other parts from reference TRBV5-6 and TRBJ2-1): DAGVTQSPTHLIKTRGQQVTLRCSPKSGHDTVSWYQQALGQGPQFIFQYYEEEERQRGNFPDRFSGHQFPNYSSELNVNALLLGDSALYLCASSLAGDYRDEQFFGPGTRLTVL.

This chain links TRBV6-1 with TRBJ2-3; TRBD1 might be the D (6 bases). The CDR3 totals 18 residues. Trimming cost V 0 bases and J 5 bases, with 21 bases left between them. CDR1 is MNHNS, CDR2 SASEGT, per germline. CDR3 DNA: TGTGCCAGCAGTGAAGCAGCCCAGGGGTGGTTAAGAAAAGATACGCAGTATTTT. Amino acids: CASSEAAQGWLRKDTQYF.

This sequence joins TRBV5-1 and TRBJ2-3; D might be TRBD2 (5 bases). The germline V gene has CDR1 SGHRS and CDR2 YFSETQ. The CDR3 is 14 residues long. Deletions cut 4 bases from V and 2 bases from J, with 11 bases between. This CDR3 is CASSTLTTTDTQYF. Written as DNA, the CDR3 is TGCGCCAGCAGCACCCTGACTACCACAGATACGCAGTATTTT.

The chain recombines TRBV5-8 with TRBJ1-1; TRBD1 is a possible D gene (6 bases). The CDR3 is made up of 15 amino acids. The germline V and J ends were trimmed by 1 base and 0 bases, with 10 bases remaining between them. Germline CDR1 is SGHTS and CDR2 is YDEGEE. CDR3 sequence (DNA): TGTGCCAGCAGCTTGATGGGGGGGCTGAACACTGAAGCTTTCTTT. Protein: CASSLMGGLNTEAFF.

This rearrangement joins TRBV27 to TRBJ2-3; tentatively, D is TRBD2 (5 bases). Trimming left V 8 bases short and J 7 bases short, with 16 bases between. The CDR3 runs 13 residues. Looked up from germline, CDR1 is MNHEY and CDR2 is SMNVEV (reference sequence). The CDR3 here is CASLSGNLHTQYF. Written as DNA, the CDR3 is TGTGCCAGCCTATCCGGGAATCTACATACGCAGTATTTT.

This rearrangement joins TRBV6-5 to TRBJ1-4; TRBD1 agrees at 7 bases. This CDR3 region has 14 residues. The V gene's germline CDR1 is MNHEY and CDR2 SVGAGI. Trimming removed 7 bases from V and 4 bases from J; junction bases left unmatched: 6. The DNA of the CDR3 is TGTGCCAGCAACTCGGACAGGATTAATGAAAAACTGTTTTTT. Protein sequence: CASNSDRINEKLFF.

This chain joins TRBV28 and TRBJ1-5, with unresolved D. The CDR3 sequence is 16 residues long. CDR1 and CDR2 (germline): MDHEN, SYDVKM. Trimming pared 1 base from V and 0 bases from J, leaving 10 bases between. The CDR3 DNA sequence: TGTGCCAGCAGTTTATTGGCGGACTATAGCAATCAGCCCCAGCATTTT. Amino acids: CASSLLADYSNQPQHF.

The genes are TRBV2 and TRBJ1-1, with D hard to call. Germline V gene data show CDR1 as SNHLY and CDR2 as FYNNEI. Trimming took 2 bases from V and 1 from J, leaving 5 bases between them. CDR3 size: 13 residues. CDR3: CASSEYGNTEAFF. The CDR3 nucleotides read TGTGCCAGCAGTGAATACGGGAACACTGAAGCTTTCTTT.